Given below is one TCR beta chain in context. The target antigen is unknown. The sample originates from a study of response to subunit inactivated influenza vaccine. Study-wide results and caveats: Every seasonal influenza vaccination brings in few new T cells, the authors suggested.

This CDR3 is built from 19 residues. Germline CDR1 is MDHEN and CDR2 is SYDVKM. With V trimmed by 5 bases and J by 1 base, 18 bases remained unmatched. TCRdb re-analysed the RT-PCR reads in MiXCR, keeping a single row per CDR3 protein. The sample lists hundreds of thousands of distinct CDR3 sequences; 12% to 15% were seen once. This specimen consisted of PBMCs from blood, obtained 14 days before vaccination. The chain recombines TRBV28 with TRBJ1-2; 8 bases agree with TRBD1. The sequence derives from a man in his forties or fifties who received an inactivated influenza vaccine. The CDR3 here is CASSLNRHKTGVLNYGYTF. The CDR3 DNA reads TGTGCCAGCAGTCTGAACCGACACAAGACAGGGGTCCTTAACTATGGCTACACCTTC.